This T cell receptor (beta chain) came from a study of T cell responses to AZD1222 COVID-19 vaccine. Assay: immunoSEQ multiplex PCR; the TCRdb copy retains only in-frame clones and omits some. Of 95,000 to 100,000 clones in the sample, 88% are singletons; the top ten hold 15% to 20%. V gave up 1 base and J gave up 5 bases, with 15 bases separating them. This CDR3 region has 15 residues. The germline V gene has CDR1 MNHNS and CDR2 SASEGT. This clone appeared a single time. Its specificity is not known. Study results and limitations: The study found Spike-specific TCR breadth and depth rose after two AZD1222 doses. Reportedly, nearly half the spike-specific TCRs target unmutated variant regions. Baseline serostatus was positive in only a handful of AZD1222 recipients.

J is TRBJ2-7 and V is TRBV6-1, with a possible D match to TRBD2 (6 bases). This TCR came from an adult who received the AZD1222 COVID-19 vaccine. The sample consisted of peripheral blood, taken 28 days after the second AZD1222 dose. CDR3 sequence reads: CASSEGREWENEQYF. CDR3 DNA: TGTGCCAGCAGTGAAGGGAGGGAGTGGGAAAACGAGCAGTACTTC.